The clone carrying this T cell receptor (beta chain) was counted between two and nine times. Method: immunoSEQ multiplex PCR; TCRdb's copy keeps in-frame clones and lacks some. This sample has approximately 200,000 clones, with around three quarters found just once. The CDR3 runs 16 residues. V was clipped by 0 bases and J by 2 bases; unmatched bases: 3. Per the germline V gene, CDR1 is SGHKS and CDR2 is YYEKEE (reference sequence). The source of the sample is a study of blood T cell repertoires in COVID-19. This TCR derives from a man in his 60s with active or convalescent COVID-19. The chain uses TRBV5-5 and TRBJ2-5; TRBD2 matches at 11 bases. The sequenced sample consisted of peripheral blood. The CDR3 spells CASSLGTSGWQETQYF. In DNA form, the CDR3 reads TGTGCCAGCAGCTTGGGGACTAGCGGGTGGCAAGAGACCCAGTACTTC.